The 28 T cell receptor beta chains below were found in one sample sequenced in a study of blood T cell repertoires in COVID-19. TCRdb's table, derived via immunoSEQ multiplex PCR, lists solely in-frame clones and lacks some. Counted here are some 140,000 clones, 60% to 85% occurring once; the ten biggest clones make up around 1.5%. Material for sequencing was peripheral blood. The receptors shown here come from an elderly man with acute or convalescent COVID-19.

CDR3 sequence (DNA): TGTGCCAGCAGCTCGCCTAGCGGAGTCCTCGGTGAGCAGTACTTC. Amino acids: CASSSPSGVLGEQYF. The chain uses TRBV7-2 and TRBJ2-7; 7 bases match TRBD2. V was clipped by 4 bases and J by 7 bases; unmatched bases: 13. This CDR3 has 15 amino acids. Germline assignment: CDR1 SGHTA and CDR2 FQGNSA.

This clone has only one observation. The CDR3 reads CASSSSIHEQYF. The CDR3 bases are TGTGCCAGCAGTTCTAGTATTCACGAGCAGTACTTC. V gene TRBV6-5 combines with J gene TRBJ2-7; D ambiguous. The germline gives CDR1 MNHEY, CDR2 SVGAGI. The CDR3 loop spans 12 amino acids. Trimming cost V 4 bases and J 5 bases, with 9 bases left between them.

This clone appeared once. The V and J genes are TRBV18 and TRBJ2-7; tentatively, D is TRBD1 (6 bases). From germline, CDR1 is KGHSH and CDR2 LQKENI. CDR3 length equals 12 residues. Trimming left V 6 bases short and J 4 bases short, with 10 bases between. The chain's CDR3 is CASSLQGYEQYV. The CDR3 DNA reads as TGTGCCAGCTCGCTACAGGGTTACGAGCAGTACGTC.

This chain connects TRBV14 to TRBJ2-7, with 8 bases matching TRBD2. The CDR3 has 18 amino acids. The V gene end was trimmed by 0 bases and the J gene end by 7 bases; junction bases not matched to a gene: 17. The germline V gene has CDR1 SGHDN and CDR2 FVKESK. CDR3 in amino acids: CASSQDRVRGGSPGEQYV. As DNA, the CDR3 is TGTGCCAGCAGCCAAGATCGTGTTCGGGGGGGTAGTCCAGGTGAGCAGTACGTC.

The rearrangement uses TRBV5-1 and TRBJ1-1; TRBD1 is a possible D gene (6 bases). Trimming cost V 0 bases and J 4 bases, with 13 bases left between them. CDR1 is SGHRS, CDR2 YFSETQ, per germline. The CDR3 has 15 residues. This CDR3 reads CASSLGQALGTEAFF. CDR3 nucleotide sequence: TGCGCCAGCAGCTTGGGACAGGCCCTCGGCACTGAAGCTTTCTTT.

The chain joins TRBV5-4 to TRBJ2-7; a weak D match, TRBD2 (6 bases). The germline V gene encodes CDR1 SGHNT and CDR2 YYREEE (reference sequence). Trimming took off 1 base at V and 3 bases at J, with 17 bases between the two ends. CDR3 size: 16 residues. The CDR3 is CASSLLGRGEDYEQYF. CDR3 nucleotides: TGTGCCAGCAGCTTGTTGGGGCGAGGGGAGGACTACGAGCAGTACTTC.

The J gene is TRBJ2-2, the V gene TRBV5-1, with D possibly matching TRBD1 (6 bases). Germline CDR1 reads SGHRS; CDR2 reads YFSETQ. Trimming took off 4 bases at V and 2 bases at J, with 9 bases between the two ends. This CDR3 contains 14 residues. CDR3 in DNA: TGCGCCAGCAGCATGGACAGAAACACCGGGGAGCTGTTTTTT. It is translated as CASSMDRNTGELFF.

V and J are TRBV27 and TRBJ1-1, with D hard to call. CDR1 MNHEY and CDR2 SMNVEV come from the germline V gene (reference sequence). The V and J ends lost 2 bases and 2 bases respectively, with 12 bases between them. The CDR3 runs 15 residues. CDR3 sequence reads: CASSLMAGINTEAFF. CDR3 in DNA: TGTGCCAGCAGTTTAATGGCAGGTATTAACACTGAAGCTTTCTTT.

The J gene is TRBJ2-5, the V gene TRBV11-3; D ambiguous. Deletions cut 4 bases from V and 1 base from J, with 10 bases between. The CDR3 contains 14 residues. Germline V gives CDR1 SGHNT, CDR2 YENEEA. As DNA, the CDR3 is TGTGCCAGCAGCTCCCCAGGATCCCAAGAGACCCAGTACTTC. This translates into CASSSPGSQETQYF.

The CDR3 region is CASSQRGLAHNNEQFF. CDR3 DNA sequence: TGTGCCAGCAGCCAGCGGGGACTAGCGCATAACAATGAGCAGTTCTTC. The chain is built from TRBV3-1 (or the pseudogene TRBV3-2) and TRBJ2-1, with TRBD2 identical over 10 bases. CDR3 length equals 16 residues. The germline CDR1 and CDR2 sequences are LGHDT and YNNKEL (reference sequence). Trimming at V came to 3 bases and at J to 5 bases, leaving 7 bases not matched to a gene.

This chain links TRBV30 with TRBJ1-6; 7 nucleotides match TRBD1. CDR1 and CDR2 from the germline V gene are GTSNPN and SVGIG (reference sequence). The junction had 3 bases not matched to a gene; V was cut back by 0 bases and J by 10 bases. The CDR3 runs 13 residues. CDR3 residues: CAWSVGGGSPLHF. The CDR3 region has the DNA TGTGCCTGGAGTGTAGGGGGCGGCTCACCCCTCCACTTT.

In its sample, this clone was seen once. The J gene is TRBJ1-2, the V gene TRBV4-2, with a tentative D call TRBD1 (5 bases). This CDR3 region has 14 residues. V was shortened by 4 bases and J by 4 bases, with 13 bases between the two germline ends. Germline CDR1 LGHNA, CDR2 YNFKEQ. The CDR3 sequence is CASSPAGGIYGYTF. DNA of the CDR3: TGTGCCAGCAGCCCCGCCGGGGGGATCTATGGCTACACCTTC.

CDR3 bases: TGTGCCAGCAGTGACTCGAGTGGGGGGGGAGGAAAACTATATTCACCCCTCCACTTT. This sequence encodes CASSDSSGGGGKLYSPLHF. The chain couples TRBV6-4 to TRBJ1-6; a possible D gene is TRBD1 (5 bases). V was clipped by 0 bases and J by 8 bases, with 23 bases between them. The V gene's germline CDR1 is MRHNA and CDR2 SNTAGT. This CDR3 comprises 19 residues.

The table lists this clone with a few counts. The chain has TRBV5-1 and TRBJ2-3, with TRBD2 matching 13 bases. The CDR3 extends over 15 amino acids. Germline values: CDR1 SGHRS, CDR2 YFSETQ. Trimming took 2 bases from V and 5 from J; bases not matched to a gene: 2. For the CDR3, the DNA is TGCGCCAGCAGCTTTGGACTAGCGGGGGTAGATACGCAGTATTTT. This codes for CASSFGLAGVDTQYF.

The J gene is TRBJ2-3, the V gene TRBV18, with 8 bases lining up with TRBD2. The germline gives CDR1 KGHSH, CDR2 LQKENI. The CDR3 contains 15 residues. V lost 4 bases and J lost 0; bases outside the gene matches: 3. The chain's CDR3 is CASSQGLGSTDTQYF. CDR3 DNA: TGTGCCAGCTCACAGGGACTAGGGAGCACAGATACGCAGTATTTT.

The chain couples TRBV19 to TRBJ1-5; D possibly corresponds to TRBD1 (5 bases). The CDR3 length is 15 residues. The germline V gene encodes CDR1 LNHDA and CDR2 SQIVND (reference sequence). Trimming took off 1 base at V and 2 bases at J, with 9 bases between the two ends. CDR3 DNA sequence: TGTGCCAGTAGTATAGGTGGAGGGGGCAATCAGCCCCAGCATTTT. Translating gives CASSIGGGGNQPQHF.

This chain links TRBV12-5 with TRBJ1-5; possibly TRBD1 for D (6 bases). Germline V gene data show CDR1 as LGHNT and CDR2 as FRNRAP. Trimming cost V 3 bases and J 5 bases, with 8 bases left between them. This CDR3 contains 13 residues. The CDR3 spells CASGFRTDQPQHF. CDR3 DNA: TGTGCTAGTGGTTTTAGGACAGATCAGCCCCAGCATTTT.

The chain joins TRBV6-6 to TRBJ1-5; 11 bases agree with TRBD1. Trimming cost V 6 bases and J 5 bases; bases outside gene matches: 9. This CDR3 has 16 amino acids. Germline-derived CDR1 and CDR2 are MNHNY and SVGAGI (reference sequence). The CDR3 nucleotides read TGTGCCAGCAGCCGCACATGGGACAGGGGGGATCAGCCCCAGCATTTT. It codes for CASSRTWDRGDQPQHF.

The chain joins TRBV6-6 to TRBJ2-1; 14 bases are a match to TRBD2. CDR3 length equals 16 residues. CDR1 is MNHNY and CDR2 is SVGAGI in the germline V gene (reference sequence). The trim removed 4 bases at V and 6 bases at J, leaving 5 bases unmatched. DNA of the CDR3: TGTGCCAGCAGTTGGCAGACTAGCGGGGGGGTCAATGAGCAGTTCTTC. Its protein is CASSWQTSGGVNEQFF.

The chain couples TRBV6-6 to TRBJ1-6; a weak D match, TRBD1 (6 bases). Germline-derived CDR1 and CDR2 are MNHNY and SVGAGI (reference sequence). There are 14 residues in the CDR3. Trimming pared 10 bases from V and 7 bases from J, leaving 17 bases between. CDR3 coding DNA: TGTGCCATCCAAGTACAGGGTTTCAATTCACCCCTCCACTTT. Translating it yields CAIQVQGFNSPLHF.

The chain employs TRBV5-1 and TRBJ1-5; possibly TRBD1 for D (6 bases). Per germline, CDR1 SGHRS and CDR2 YFSETQ. Trimming took 0 bases from V and 7 from J, leaving 17 bases between them. The CDR3 is 16 residues long. The CDR3 here is CASSLVGGQGEQPQHF. CDR3 sequence (DNA): TGCGCCAGCAGCTTGGTCGGGGGGCAGGGAGAACAGCCCCAGCATTTT.

V is TRBV11-2 and J is TRBJ2-1, with 12 bases aligning to TRBD2. Germline V gene lookup returns CDR1 SGHAT and CDR2 FQNNGV. The CDR3 sequence is 16 residues long. With 2 bases clipped from V and 7 bases from J, the junction kept 6 bases outside the gene matches. CDR3 sequence: CASSLRLAGAGNEQFF. The CDR3 nucleotides are TGTGCCAGCAGCTTAAGACTAGCGGGGGCGGGGAATGAGCAGTTCTTC.

The rearrangement uses TRBV29-1 and TRBJ1-2; D remains ambiguous. V was pared by 7 bases and J by 5 bases, with 8 bases between. The CDR3 totals 10 residues. From germline, CDR1 is SQVTM and CDR2 ANQGSEA. CDR3 bases: TGCAGCGGACCCGGGTATGGCTACACCTTC. This codes for CSGPGYGYTF.

The chain employs TRBV6-5 and TRBJ2-7; 7 nucleotides align to TRBD1. CDR3 length: 13 residues. With V trimmed by 7 bases and J by 2 bases, 5 bases remained unmatched. Germline lookup yields CDR1 MNHEY and CDR2 SVGAGI. The CDR3, as DNA: TGTGCCAGCACTAACGACAGGGCCTACGAGCAGTACGTC. Translation gives CASTNDRAYEQYV.

V is TRBV24-1 and J is TRBJ1-1; 8 bases are shared with TRBD1. J was trimmed by 6 bases and V by 3 bases; bases with no gene match: 11. The length of the CDR3 is 16 residues. Germline CDR1 and CDR2: KGHDR and SFDVKD. This CDR3 reads CATSDTRDRRGAEAFF. Here the CDR3 DNA reads TGTGCCACCAGTGATACCCGGGACAGGAGGGGTGCTGAAGCTTTCTTT.

V and J are TRBV6-2 or TRBV6-3 and TRBJ1-3, with D perhaps TRBD1 (6 bases). CDR1 and CDR2 from the germline V gene are MNHEY and SVGEGT. V lost 5 bases to trimming and J lost 0 bases, with 14 bases between them. This CDR3 is built from 16 residues. CDR3 nucleotides: TGTGCCAGCAGTCGGACAGCCTCAATCTCTGGAAACACCATATATTTT. It translates to CASSRTASISGNTIYF.

V usage is TRBV6-2 or TRBV6-3 and J usage is TRBJ2-7; D is unclear. V was clipped by 2 bases and J by 8 bases, with 7 bases between them. Germline CDR1 reads MNHEY; CDR2 reads SVGEGT. This CDR3 comprises 11 residues. Here the CDR3 DNA reads TGTGCCAGCAGTTACGCCAACAAGCAGTACTTC. The encoded protein is CASSYANKQYF.

Concerning this clone itself: The identical CDR3 is also encoded by other nucleotide sequences in the sample. The CDR3 here is CASSPRGSGGPSSYNEQFF. The DNA of the CDR3 is TGTGCCAGCAGCCCCCGGGGTAGCGGGGGCCCAAGCTCCTACAATGAGCAGTTCTTC. The chain employs TRBV11-2 and TRBJ2-1, with TRBD2 identical over 9 bases. V was clipped by 5 bases and J by 0 bases; unmatched bases: 14. CDR1 is SGHAT, CDR2 FQNNGV, per germline. CDR3 size: 19 residues.